This paragraph covers one TCR beta chain sequence. These data originate in a study of blood T cell repertoires in COVID-19. At the level of the study: The United States, Italy and Spain were the sources of the acute and convalescent COVID-19 samples. Sources were T cells, B-cell-depleted T cells, or PBMCs; the material itself was cDNA or gDNA.

Trimming left V 2 bases short and J 4 bases short, with 6 bases between. Germline CDR1 reads MNHEY; CDR2 reads SMNVEV (reference sequence). This CDR3 spans 13 amino acids. Original methodology: By means of reference gene primer amplification, nucleated cell counts were estimated. Only in-frame clones appear in the TCRdb table, and some are missing; sequencing was by immunoSEQ multiplex PCR. For V, J and clone size, that table is used; D and trimming come from the DNA. This table holds some 110,000 clones, around 90% found once. The TCR originated in a human donor in a cohort sampled during active COVID-19. This chain uses TRBV27 with TRBJ1-5; perhaps TRBD1 as D (6 bases). Sequences were obtained from peripheral blood. The CDR3 coding sequence is TGTGCCAGCAGTTTAGGACAGAATCAGCCCCAGCATTTT. This codes for CASSLGQNQPQHF.